The next 23 T cell receptor beta chains were all read from a single sample in a study of blood T cell repertoires in COVID-19. Libraries were prepared by immunoSEQ multiplex PCR; TCRdb keeps only in-frame clonotypes and omits some of them. Of over 95,000 clones in the sample, around 89% are singletons; the top ten hold 15% to 20%. Sequenced: peripheral blood. These receptor sequences come from a human donor with acute or convalescent COVID-19. The donor label of this sample is uncertain.

The chain recombines TRBV30 with TRBJ2-2; the match to TRBD1 covers 7 bases. Germline loops: CDR1 GTSNPN, CDR2 SVGIG (reference sequence). The ends lost 3 bases at V and 7 bases at J; junction bases unmatched: 14. This CDR3 is built from 16 residues. CDR3 coding DNA: TGTGCCTGGAGCCAACCAGACAGGGTTTCGGGCGGGGAGCTGTTTTTT. Amino acids: CAWSQPDRVSGGELFF.

The chain joins TRBV10-3 to TRBJ1-5; a weak D match, TRBD1 (5 bases). The V end was cut by 4 bases, the J end by 6 bases, with 13 bases between. Germline V gives CDR1 ENHRY, CDR2 SYGVKD. The CDR3 consists of 14 residues. In nucleotides, the CDR3 is TGTGCCATCAGTGGAGTGGGGGAGGGTCAGCCCCAGCATTTT. This encodes CAISGVGEGQPQHF.

J is TRBJ2-3 and V is TRBV27, with D uncertain. The CDR3 covers 16 residues. Germline values: CDR1 MNHEY, CDR2 SMNVEV (reference sequence). Trimming removed 3 bases from V and 0 bases from J, with 13 bases in between. CDR3 residues: CASSFELAVSTDTQYF. CDR3 bases: TGTGCCAGCAGTTTCGAATTGGCGGTTAGCACAGATACGCAGTATTTT.

This clone has just one count. The V and J genes are TRBV6-2 or TRBV6-3 and TRBJ2-1; tentative D call: TRBD2 (6 bases). The CDR3 covers 16 residues. V was clipped by 6 bases and J by 4 bases, with 19 bases between them. Germline lookup yields CDR1 MNHEY and CDR2 SVGEGT. Written as DNA, the CDR3 is TGTGCCAGCAGCTTCTCTGGGCGGGGCGGTTACAATGAGCAGTTCTTC. Amino acid sequence: CASSFSGRGGYNEQFF.

The chain joins TRBV30 to TRBJ2-3; 8 positions match TRBD2. This CDR3 region has 12 residues. Germline values: CDR1 GTSNPN, CDR2 SVGIG (reference sequence). The J segment lost 6 bases and the V segment lost 4 bases, leaving 3 bases of the junction unmatched. The CDR3 region has the DNA TGTGCCTGGATTCCGGGGGGGGATACGCAGTATTTT. Translation gives CAWIPGGDTQYF.

The J gene is TRBJ2-5, the V gene TRBV4-3; the D gene is possibly TRBD1 (6 bases). This CDR3 region has 14 residues. The germline gives CDR1 LGHNA, CDR2 YSLEER. The V end lost 0 bases, the J end lost 2 bases, and 7 bases lay between the germline ends. The CDR3 region is CASSQDTGQETQYF. The DNA of the CDR3 is TGCGCCAGCAGCCAAGATACAGGGCAAGAGACCCAGTACTTC.

The chain is built from TRBV2 and TRBJ1-1; tentative D call: TRBD1 (5 bases). Trimming shortened V by 5 bases and J by 7 bases, and 14 bases separated the two germline ends. Germline CDR1 SNHLY, CDR2 FYNNEI. The CDR3 is 13 amino acids. The CDR3 is CASSRGKLSEAFF. CDR3 bases: TGTGCCAGCAGTCGGGGGAAGTTAAGTGAAGCTTTCTTT. The full variable domain, in which reference TRBV2 and TRBJ1-1 provide the parts outside the CDR3, is EPEVTQTPSHQVTQMGQEVILRCVPISNHLYFYWYRQILGQKVEFLVSFYNNEISEKSEIFDDQFSVERPDGSNFTLKIRSTKLEDSAMYFCASSRGKLSEAFFGQGTRLTVV.

This chain links TRBV7-8 with TRBJ1-2, with 10 bases aligning to TRBD1. CDR1 is SGHVS, CDR2 FQNEAQ, per germline. J lost 6 bases, V lost 5 bases, and 9 bases had no gene match. This CDR3 is 15 amino acids long. This chain's CDR3 is CASSLGTGANHGYTF. The CDR3 bases are TGTGCCAGCAGCCTAGGGACAGGGGCGAACCATGGCTACACCTTC.

The CDR3 DNA sequence: TGTGCCATCAAAGGACAGGGTGGTAATTCACCCCTCCACTTT. Protein sequence: CAIKGQGGNSPLHF. J is TRBJ1-6 and V is TRBV10-3, with 8 nucleotides matching TRBD1. Germline values: CDR1 ENHRY, CDR2 SYGVKD. V trimming: 7 bases; J trimming: 6 bases; junction bases outside the gene matches: 5. CDR3 length: 14 amino acids.

The rearrangement links TRBV7-9 to TRBJ2-3; D is perhaps TRBD2 (6 bases). Germline V gene sequence: CDR1 SEHNR, CDR2 FQNEAQ (reference sequence). The V end lost 5 bases, the J end lost 0 bases, and 15 bases lay between the germline ends. CDR3 size: 16 residues. The CDR3 region is CASSRGIGDSTDTQYF. The DNA for the CDR3 is TGTGCCAGCAGCCGGGGGATAGGCGACAGCACAGATACGCAGTATTTT.

This clone was detected only once. The V gene is TRBV7-6, the J gene TRBJ2-5, with TRBD1 matching 9 bases. The J segment lost 4 bases and the V segment lost 5 bases, leaving 11 bases of the junction unmatched. The V gene's germline CDR1 is SGHVS and CDR2 FNYEAQ. The CDR3 is made up of 16 amino acids. The CDR3 nucleotides read TGTGCCAGCAGCACCACGTACAGGGGGCGATCAGAGACCCAGTACTTC. This translates into CASSTTYRGRSETQYF.

Written as DNA, the CDR3 is TGTGCCAGCAGCTTAACAAGTCGTGGGAGGTTTAAAAACATTCAGTACTTC. Translation: CASSLTSRGRFKNIQYF. The chain carries TRBV7-2 and TRBJ2-4, with D possibly matching TRBD2 (6 bases). This CDR3 region has 17 residues. Per germline, CDR1 SGHTA and CDR2 FQGNSA. The V end was cut by 2 bases, the J end by 4 bases, with 18 bases between.

The V gene is TRBV4-1, the J gene TRBJ2-3; D remains ambiguous. Trimming pared 0 bases from V and 2 bases from J, leaving 12 bases between. Germline-derived CDR1 and CDR2 are MGHRA and YSYEKL. The CDR3 consists of 16 residues. Here the CDR3 reads CASSQEAATNTDTQYF. The DNA for the CDR3 is TGCGCCAGCAGCCAAGAGGCGGCTACGAACACAGATACGCAGTATTTT.

This clone was recorded a few times. The genes are TRBV6-5 and TRBJ2-7; 7 nucleotides match TRBD1. Germline V gives CDR1 MNHEY, CDR2 SVGAGI. The CDR3 spans 13 residues. The trim removed 7 bases at V and 3 bases at J, leaving 6 bases unmatched. The CDR3 here is CASMNTGVYEQYF. For the CDR3, the DNA is TGTGCCAGCATGAATACAGGGGTCTACGAGCAGTACTTC.

The chain recombines TRBV6-5 with TRBJ2-3; TRBD1 matches 9 bases. This CDR3 is built from 15 residues. CDR1 and CDR2 (germline): MNHEY, SVGAGI. V dropped 6 bases and J dropped 5; count of bases not matched to a gene: 9. The CDR3 DNA follows: TGTGCCAGCAGAAGAACCGGGACAGGGCAAGATACGCAGTATTTT. This gives the protein CASRRTGTGQDTQYF.

The chain couples TRBV6-1 to TRBJ2-7, with 14 bases lining up with TRBD2. The germline gives CDR1 MNHNS, CDR2 SASEGT. CDR3 length equals 15 residues. The junction had 2 bases not matched to a gene; V was cut back by 1 base and J by 6 bases. DNA of the CDR3: TGTGCCAGCAGTGAAGGGGGACTAGCGGGGGTCGAGCAGTACTTC. Translating it yields CASSEGGLAGVEQYF.

The J gene is TRBJ2-1, the V gene TRBV6-5, with 7 bases lining up with TRBD2. This CDR3 is built from 15 residues. J gave up 6 bases and V 0 bases, and 5 bases lay outside the gene matches. Germline V gene lookup returns CDR1 MNHEY and CDR2 SVGAGI. The CDR3 region has the DNA TGTGCCAGCAGTTACTCCCGAACGGGGGGCAATGAGCAGTTCTTC. Translated: CASSYSRTGGNEQFF.

The rearrangement uses TRBV11-2 and TRBJ2-1, with a weak D call TRBD2 (6 bases). CDR3 length: 17 residues. With 2 bases removed from V and 10 bases from J, the gap between germline ends came to 24 bases. Germline V lookup: CDR1 SGHAT, CDR2 FQNNGV. The CDR3 loop reads CASSLFAGPPSSLEQFF. The CDR3 DNA sequence: TGTGCCAGCAGCTTATTCGCGGGGCCACCCTCCTCCTTAGAGCAGTTCTTC.

The V and J genes are TRBV19 and TRBJ1-2; the D is unclear. The CDR3 runs to 12 residues. V was clipped by 7 bases and J by 0 bases, with 6 bases between them. Germline CDR1 LNHDA, CDR2 SQIVND (reference sequence). The CDR3 nucleotides read TGTGCCAGTACAGTTCCTAACTATGGCTACACCTTC. Protein sequence: CASTVPNYGYTF.

The genes are TRBV6-5 and TRBJ2-7; a possible D gene is TRBD2 (6 bases). The CDR3 sequence is 13 residues long. Germline CDR1 and CDR2: MNHEY and SVGAGI. Trimming removed 5 bases at V and 2 bases at J, with 10 bases between. The CDR3 DNA is TGTGCCAGCAGTCCGACGGGGGCCTACGAGCAGTACTTC. This encodes CASSPTGAYEQYF.

The rearrangement links TRBV6-1 to TRBJ1-5, with D tentatively TRBD1 (5 bases). In germline, CDR1 is MNHNS, CDR2 SASEGT. V was cut by 3 bases and J by 4 bases, with 16 bases left in between. The CDR3 is 16 amino acids. The CDR3 sequence: CASSEAGARGNQPQHF. DNA of the CDR3: TGTGCCAGCAGTGAGGCTGGGGCGCGGGGAAATCAGCCCCAGCATTTT.

This clone showed up just once. The CDR3 DNA is TGTGCCAGCAGTTTGACAGGGGACATCTACAATGAGCAGTTCTTC. As protein: CASSLTGDIYNEQFF. The chain joins TRBV27 to TRBJ2-1; 8 nucleotides align to TRBD1. This CDR3 is 15 amino acids long. Trimming removed 3 bases from V and 3 bases from J; junction bases left unmatched: 4. Germline CDR1 MNHEY, CDR2 SMNVEV (reference sequence).

This clone showed up just a few times. V gene TRBV10-1 combines with J gene TRBJ1-2; possibly TRBD1 for D (5 bases). This CDR3 comprises 13 residues. The V end lost 6 bases, the J end lost 0 bases, and 8 bases lay between the germline ends. In germline, CDR1 is WNHNN, CDR2 SYGVQD (reference sequence). The CDR3 DNA sequence: TGCGCCAGCAGCCTGACAGCTAACTATGGCTACACCTTC. This gives the protein CASSLTANYGYTF.